This T cell receptor beta chain came from a study of blood T cell repertoires in COVID-19. About the research overall: PBMCs, B-cell-depleted T cells, or T cells were the source of the cDNA or gDNA that made up the material.

Germline CDR1 and CDR2: MNHEY and SVGAGI. The CDR3 runs 15 residues. V lost 6 bases and J lost 3, with 14 bases in between. Study processing details: Estimation of nucleated cell counts relied on the amplification of reference gene primers. Profiled with immunoSEQ multiplex PCR; TCRdb holds only in-frame clones, not every one. That table is the source of V, J and clone size, and D and trimming were worked out from the DNA. The sample carries approximately 230,000 clones, around four fifths recorded once. The chain couples TRBV6-5 to TRBJ1-4; D is unresolved. The clonotype originates from a man aged 80 or over with acute or convalescent COVID-19. The sample was peripheral blood. CDR3 loop: CASRQLGSSNEKLFF. CDR3 nucleotide sequence: TGTGCCAGCAGGCAACTCGGGTCTTCTAATGAAAAACTGTTTTTT.